This note documents a single TCR beta chain sequence. The antigen remains unidentified. Using its own MiXCR run on the 5' RACE reads, TCRdb lists one record per CDR3 protein. Counted here are 1.5 million to 2 million distinct CDR3 sequences, about 32% occurring once; the ten biggest clones make up around 0.3%. Trimming shortened V by 4 bases and J by 6 bases, and 13 bases separated the two germline ends. This CDR3 contains 14 residues. Germline lookup yields CDR1 LGHDT and CDR2 YNNKEL (reference sequence). The entry originates in a study of identical twins. Points from the study as a whole: The models gave estimates that fell short of the out-of-frame TCR alpha sharing seen in monozygotic twins. Analyses based on zero insertions could be partly confounded by invariant MAIT and iNKT cells. Insertions were fewer in abundant cord blood beta clonotypes, whereas memory repertoires showed none of this pattern.

The specimen was cord blood. The TCR was taken from a newborn girl in good health. This chain uses TRBV3-1 with TRBJ2-1; D might be TRBD1 or TRBD2, each matching 5 bases. CDR3 DNA sequence: TGTGCCAGCAGCCCGGACCCGAGGGGCAATGAGCAGTTCTTC. As protein: CASSPDPRGNEQFF.